The sequence of this T cell receptor (beta chain) was determined in a study of Graves' ophthalmopathy and Graves' hyperthyroidism. Looking at the study overall: Ahead of any treatment, peripheral blood was obtained at the initial diagnosis. Study results and limitations: Most thyroid clonotypes with frequency above 0.001 were detected in blood too.

CDR3 size: 15 residues. The ends were cut back, 4 bases at V and 2 bases at J, with 14 bases in the middle. CDR1 and CDR2 (germline): SGHDN, FVKESK. Ten or more counts support this clonotype. Its antigen remains unknown. The sequenced template was RNA, covering the TCR beta CDR3 region. RT-PCR with HTBI primers came first, then second-round multiplex PCR. TCRdb itself ran the multiplex PCR reads through MiXCR, one entry per CDR3 protein. Among a few hundred thousand distinct CDR3 sequences, about a sixth were seen once, and the ten largest hold roughly 1.4%. It was on clinical symptoms, serum thyroxine, TRAb, thyroid ultrasound and orbital computed tomography that diagnosis relied.

The sequenced material came from peripheral blood. This TCR came from a woman aged 18-29 years with Graves' ophthalmopathy. This chain connects TRBV14 to TRBJ1-1, with a possible D match to TRBD1 (6 bases). CDR3 in DNA: TGTGCCAGCAGCCCTAAGACAGGACTTAACACTGAAGCTTTCTTT. Translating it yields CASSPKTGLNTEAFF.